This T cell receptor (beta chain) was captured in a study of early T cells in non-severe SARS-CoV-2 infection (dated by TCRdb to about 2021). In the study overall: Because TCR sequencing was done on bulk RNA from unsorted whole blood, the alpha and beta chains could not be paired.

CDR1 and CDR2 were assigned from the germline V gene as SGDLS and YYNGEE. The CDR3, from cysteine to phenylalanine, totals 13 residues. The kept DNA is CDR3 alone, 39 bases in frame from the first base. The germline ends are 6 bases apart after V is trimmed by 0 bases and J by 6 bases. Concerning this clonotype: Its specific antigen is unknown. Base qualities are not provided; no much larger clone lies one nucleotide away.

Receptor amplification or capture employed 5' RACE. The listed sequencing device is NextSeq 500. The TCR library protocol attached unique molecular identifiers to individual cDNA molecules to correct for sequencing error and PCR bias. Both TCR alpha and beta chains were sequenced, and tight co-correlation was observed between alpha and beta sequence abundances in each sample. The paper's processing steps were these. Decombinator V4 was used to perform V gene, J gene and CDR3 annotation of TCR sequences. TCRs were defined as expanded if a significant change between any two time points was detected under a Poisson model with p below 0.0001. TCR abundances were normalised to the total number of TCRs sequenced in each sample and reported as counts per million. TRAV1-2 paired with TRAJ12, TRAJ20 or TRAJ33 defined MAIT TCRs, while TRAV10 paired with TRAJ18 defined iNKT TCRs. VDJdb, accessed 1 November 2021, was searched for CMV, EBV and SARS-CoV-2 annotated TCRs, with TCRs annotated for multiple antigens excluded. TCRdb took the public reads, trimmed them with fastp at Q25, ran MiXCR for clone calling and kept in-frame beta chains. Rows with a matching CDR3 protein are joined into one entry that keeps the most common DNA and genes. TCRdb, not the authors, supplied the V and J calls. The sample table lists about 40,000 distinct CDR3 sequences, under 30% of them with a count of one. Under 6% of the sample is held by the ten biggest clonotypes.

Overall results and qualifications from the work: VDJdb matching was skewed toward anti-spike CD8 responses and likely underestimated virus-specific expansions by missing private and CD4 specificities.

Set within a cohort of healthcare workers in London, UK, this nested case-control study involved weekly PCR testing of nasopharyngeal swabs along with blood sampling. Healthcare workers were enrolled in the week of the UK lockdown, from 23 to 31 March 2020, and were followed every week for up to roughly 15 weeks. The chain uses TRBV9 and TRBJ2-2; no D gene call is confident. This TCR was sampled from an adult who was a healthcare worker with PCR-confirmed SARS-CoV-2 infection or an uninfected control (not recorded which). Specimen: whole blood, collected at baseline. The CDR3: CASSVVLAGELFF. The DNA is TGTGCCAGCAGCGTAGTCCTCGCCGGGGAGCTGTTTTTT.